This entry lists 4 T cell receptor beta chains sequenced from one sample in a study of cytomegalovirus exposure and HLA in healthy donors. It was with 60 Vbeta and 13 Jbeta primers that the PCR ran. TCRdb keeps only in-frame clones here, not all; method: immunoSEQ multiplex PCR. Its clone listing holds about 140,000 clones. Input material: PBMCs. All receptors come from a woman aged 18 to 35 in good health and CMV-seronegative.

The chain employs TRBV13 and TRBJ2-1; D gene unclear. V was pared by 0 bases and J by 1 base, with 4 bases between. The CDR3 spans 14 residues. Germline values: CDR1 PRHDT, CDR2 FYEKMQ (reference sequence). The CDR3 region has the DNA TGTGCCAGCAGCTTAGGGCGTTCCTACAATGAGCAGTTCTTC. This sequence encodes CASSLGRSYNEQFF.

The chain couples TRBV11-2 to TRBJ2-2; 10 nucleotides line up with TRBD2. Germline V gene data show CDR1 as SGHAT and CDR2 as FQNNGV. The length of the CDR3 is 16 residues. The V gene end was trimmed by 5 bases and the J gene end by 5 bases; junction bases not matched to a gene: 8. DNA for the CDR3: TGTGCCAGCAGCACCAGCGGGAGGGCCCGTACCGGGGAGCTGTTTTTT. This codes for CASSTSGRARTGELFF.

This chain connects TRBV25-1 to TRBJ1-1; 7 positions match TRBD1. V gave up 2 bases and J gave up 2 bases; unmatched junction bases: 2. CDR1 and CDR2 from the germline V gene are MGHDK and SYGVNS. The CDR3 is 14 amino acids. CDR3 sequence: CASSEQGGNTEAFF. The CDR3 nucleotides read TGTGCCAGCAGTGAACAGGGGGGTAACACTGAAGCTTTCTTT.

V usage is TRBV6-4 and J usage is TRBJ2-2, with D unresolved. The V and J ends lost 2 bases and 6 bases respectively, with 7 bases between them. Germline V lookup: CDR1 MRHNA, CDR2 SNTAGT. This CDR3 contains 13 residues. The chain's CDR3 is CASSDTWSGELFF. For the CDR3, the DNA is TGTGCCAGCAGTGACACTTGGTCCGGGGAGCTGTTTTTT.